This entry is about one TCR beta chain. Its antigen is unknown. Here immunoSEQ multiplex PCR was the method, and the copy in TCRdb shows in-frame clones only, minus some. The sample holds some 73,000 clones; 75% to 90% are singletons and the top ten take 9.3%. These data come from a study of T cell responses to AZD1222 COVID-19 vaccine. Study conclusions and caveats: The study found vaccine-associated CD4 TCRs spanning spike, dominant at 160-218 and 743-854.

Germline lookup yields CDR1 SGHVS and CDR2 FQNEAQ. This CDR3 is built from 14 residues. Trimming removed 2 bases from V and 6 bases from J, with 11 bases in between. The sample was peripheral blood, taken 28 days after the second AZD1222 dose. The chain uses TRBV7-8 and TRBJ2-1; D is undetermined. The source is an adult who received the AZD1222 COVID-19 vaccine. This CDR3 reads CASSLIGQFNEQFF. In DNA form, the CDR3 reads TGTGCCAGCAGCTTAATTGGCCAGTTCAATGAGCAGTTCTTC. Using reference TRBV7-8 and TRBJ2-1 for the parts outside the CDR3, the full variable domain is GAGVSQSPRYKVAKRGQDVALRCDPISGHVSLFWYQQALGQGPEFLTYFQNEAQLDKSGLPSDRFFAERPEGSVSTLKIQRTQQEDSAVYLCASSLIGQFNEQFFGPGTRLTVL.